These T cell receptor beta chains were read from a single sample in a study of blood T cell repertoires in COVID-19. Data came from immunoSEQ multiplex PCR; TCRdb stores just in-frame clones and leaves some out. The table has 100,000 to 150,000 clones, roughly 80% seen once. Sample: peripheral blood. The receptors were gathered from a woman aged 45-59 years with acute or convalescent COVID-19. The CDR3 runs from the conserved cysteine through the conserved F or W. Only part of the rows carry a size: once, few, many, or a class if the clone is expanded.

J gene,clone size,V gene,CDR3 protein
TRBJ1-2,.,TRBV30,CAWSTQGVGYGYTF
TRBJ1-5,.,TRBV9,CASSPNQPQHF
TRBJ2-1,.,TRBV6-5,CASSGLAGGFEQFF
TRBJ1-5,.,TRBV6-5,CASRAGQDQPQHF
TRBJ1-6,.,TRBV6-5,CASRSLGQALHF
TRBJ2-1,.,TRBV10-3,CAISLAGNEQFF
TRBJ1-2,.,TRBV6-5,CASSRDDYGYTF
TRBJ1-2,.,TRBV4-2,CASSQDVGLSNYGYTF
TRBJ2-7,.,TRBV5-1,CASSLRSGQSSYEQYF
TRBJ1-1,.,TRBV5-1,CASSEPKQNPNTEAFF
TRBJ1-6,.,TRBV19,CASSTSGTGVYSPLHF
TRBJ1-2,.,TRBV19,CASSTRQLNYGYTF
TRBJ2-1,few,TRBV29-1,CSVIVERGYGEQFF
TRBJ2-7,.,TRBV28,CASSPPSGVNSYEQYF
TRBJ2-3,.,TRBV5-1,CASSSGTSHGTDTQYF